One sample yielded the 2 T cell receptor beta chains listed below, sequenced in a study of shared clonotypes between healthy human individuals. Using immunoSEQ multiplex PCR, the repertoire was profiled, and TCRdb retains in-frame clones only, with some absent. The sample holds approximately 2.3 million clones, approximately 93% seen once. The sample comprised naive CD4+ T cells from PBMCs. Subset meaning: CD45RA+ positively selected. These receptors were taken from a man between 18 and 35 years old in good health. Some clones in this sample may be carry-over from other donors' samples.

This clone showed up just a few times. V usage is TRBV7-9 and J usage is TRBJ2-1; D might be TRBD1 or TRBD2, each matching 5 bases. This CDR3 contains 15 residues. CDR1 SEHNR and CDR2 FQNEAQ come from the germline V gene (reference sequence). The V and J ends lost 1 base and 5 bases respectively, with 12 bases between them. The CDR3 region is CASSLGGVRHNEQFF. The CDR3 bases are TGTGCCAGCAGCTTAGGAGGGGTTAGGCACAATGAGCAGTTCTTC.

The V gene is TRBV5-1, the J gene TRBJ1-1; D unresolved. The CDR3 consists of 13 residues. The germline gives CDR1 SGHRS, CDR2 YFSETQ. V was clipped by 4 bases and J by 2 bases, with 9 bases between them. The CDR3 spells CASSNGYNTEAFF. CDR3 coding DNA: TGCGCCAGCAGCAATGGGTATAACACTGAAGCTTTCTTT.